Below are 23 T cell receptor beta chains sequenced from a single sample in a study of blood T cell repertoires in COVID-19. The assay was immunoSEQ multiplex PCR, and TCRdb's table has in-frame clones only and misses some. In the table there are around 85,000 clones, roughly nine tenths of which are singletons. The sequenced material came from peripheral blood. The receptors were sampled from a man aged 60-69 years with acute or convalescent COVID-19.

The V and J genes are TRBV5-1 and TRBJ2-3; 10 bases agree with TRBD1. The V gene's germline CDR1 is SGHRS and CDR2 YFSETQ. The CDR3 is made up of 16 amino acids. V trimming: 4 bases; J trimming: 1 base; junction bases outside the gene matches: 6. The CDR3 DNA is TGCGCCAGCAGCCCCGCCGGGACAGGGGGCACAGATACGCAGTATTTT. Translation gives CASSPAGTGGTDTQYF.

The gene calls are TRBV18 and TRBJ1-4, with D hard to call. Deletions cut 2 bases from V and 5 bases from J, with 6 bases between. The CDR3 extends over 13 amino acids. The V gene's germline CDR1 is KGHSH and CDR2 LQKENI. For the CDR3, the DNA is TGTGCCAGCTCACCAAACAGCAATGAAAAACTGTTTTTT. It yields the protein CASSPNSNEKLFF.

This chain joins TRBV5-5 and TRBJ1-1, with D unclear. Germline CDR1 reads SGHKS; CDR2 reads YYEKEE (reference sequence). The CDR3 is 14 residues long. The ends were cut back, 7 bases at V and 0 bases at J, with 13 bases in the middle. CDR3: CASLMADMNTEAFF. The DNA for the CDR3 is TGTGCCAGCCTGATGGCAGACATGAACACTGAAGCTTTCTTT. The variable domain in full, completed from reference TRBV5-5 and TRBJ1-1, reads DAGVTQSPTHLIKTRGQQVTLRCSPISGHKSVSWYQQVLGQGPQFIFQYYEKEERGRGNFPDRFSARQFPNYSSELNVNALLLGDSALYLCASLMADMNTEAFFGQGTRLTVV.

The chain uses TRBV5-6 and TRBJ2-1, with a possible D match to TRBD2 (6 bases). The CDR3 sequence is 16 residues long. Trimming took 1 base from V and 2 from J, leaving 13 bases between them. Per the germline V gene, CDR1 is SGHDT and CDR2 is YYEEEE. This chain's CDR3 is CASSLFGSGPYNEQFF. CDR3 DNA sequence: TGTGCCAGCAGCTTGTTTGGTAGCGGTCCCTACAATGAGCAGTTCTTC.

The V and J genes are TRBV19 and TRBJ1-2; TRBD1 matches 7 bases. CDR3 length equals 15 residues. Unmatched junction bases numbered 12, after V lost 5 bases and J lost 6 bases. CDR1 and CDR2 (germline): LNHDA, SQIVND (reference sequence). CDR3 in DNA: TGTGCCAGTAGTGGAGTCGGGACAGCGAGTAATGGCTACACCTTC. Residues: CASSGVGTASNGYTF.

V gene TRBV10-3 combines with J gene TRBJ2-6, with D possibly matching TRBD2 (7 bases). CDR1 is ENHRY, CDR2 SYGVKD, per germline. The CDR3 is 18 residues long. V shed 0 bases and J shed 0 bases, with 12 bases lying between them. Written as DNA, the CDR3 is TGTGCCATCAGTGAGTCCCCCGGGGGGCTCTCTGGGGCCAACGTCCTGACTTTC. Its protein product is CAISESPGGLSGANVLTF.

The chain couples TRBV28 to TRBJ2-1; 8 bases align to TRBD1. Germline V gives CDR1 MDHEN, CDR2 SYDVKM. The length of the CDR3 is 20 residues. V dropped 4 bases and J dropped 0; count of bases not matched to a gene: 17. Here the CDR3 reads CASSSAVGQVSWSSYNEQFF. The CDR3 DNA reads as TGTGCCAGCAGTTCTGCGGTGGGACAGGTTTCGTGGAGCTCCTACAATGAGCAGTTCTTC.

This chain joins TRBV5-4 and TRBJ2-5; 13 bases agree with TRBD2. Germline lookup yields CDR1 SGHNT and CDR2 YYREEE (reference sequence). CDR3 length equals 18 residues. Trimming cost V 4 bases and J 5 bases; bases outside gene matches: 14. The CDR3 is CASSKEGTSGAFGETQYF. CDR3 nucleotide sequence: TGTGCCAGCAGCAAAGAGGGGACTAGCGGGGCCTTCGGGGAGACCCAGTACTTC. The entire variable domain, with the rest obtained from reference TRBV5-4 and TRBJ2-5, is as follows: ETGVTQSPTHLIKTRGQQVTLRCSSQSGHNTVSWYQQALGQGPQFIFQYYREEENGRGNFPPRFSGLQFPNYSSELNVNALELDDSALYLCASSKEGTSGAFGETQYFGPGTRLLVL.

This CDR3 is CASSQEVVDTSYEQYF. In DNA, the CDR3 is TGCGCCAGCAGCCAAGAAGTAGTGGACACTTCCTACGAGCAGTACTTC. The gene calls are TRBV4-1 and TRBJ2-7, with a weak D call TRBD1 (5 bases). The CDR3 is made up of 16 amino acids. Germline CDR1 reads MGHRA; CDR2 reads YSYEKL. V dropped 0 bases and J dropped 1 base, with 13 bases sitting between them.

This clone was seen more than once but under ten times. This chain links TRBV12-3 or TRBV12-4 with TRBJ1-5; D is possibly TRBD1 (5 bases). CDR3 length equals 13 residues. Deletions cut 7 bases from V and 6 bases from J, with 13 bases between. CDR3 in DNA: TGTGCCAGCACGACGGGGGGAACTCAGCCCCAGCATTTT. Translating gives CASTTGGTQPQHF.

J is TRBJ1-6 and V is TRBV5-1; weak D call: TRBD1 (6 bases). V shed 0 bases and J shed 5 bases, with 9 bases lying between them. CDR1 is SGHRS, CDR2 YFSETQ, per germline. The CDR3 spans 15 residues. The CDR3 loop reads CASSLAGQNNSPLHF. The CDR3 nucleotides read TGCGCCAGCAGCTTGGCAGGACAGAATAATTCACCCCTCCACTTT.

This rearrangement joins TRBV6-2 or TRBV6-3 to TRBJ1-2; perhaps TRBD1 as D (6 bases). The V and J ends lost 6 bases and 2 bases respectively, with 13 bases between them. Germline CDR1 reads MNHEY; CDR2 reads SVGEGT. This CDR3 has 14 residues. CDR3 bases: TGTGCCAGCAGCTCATCAGGGGCCAACTATGGCTACACCTTC. Encoded protein: CASSSSGANYGYTF.

V usage is TRBV3-1 (or the pseudogene TRBV3-2) and J usage is TRBJ1-1; 7 bases match TRBD1. The CDR3 is 15 residues long. V lost 0 bases and J lost 4; bases outside the gene matches: 5. Germline loops: CDR1 LGHDT, CDR2 YNNKEL (reference sequence). CDR3 in amino acids: CASSQEVRGRTEAFF. In nucleotides, the CDR3 is TGTGCCAGCAGCCAAGAGGTAAGGGGGCGCACTGAAGCTTTCTTT.

V is TRBV9 and J is TRBJ2-3, with 8 positions matching TRBD2. Germline lookup yields CDR1 SGDLS and CDR2 YYNGEE. V gave up 0 bases and J gave up 5 bases; unmatched junction bases: 5. This CDR3 region has 15 residues. The CDR3 reads CASSVAAGGIDTQYF. The CDR3 coding sequence is TGTGCCAGCAGCGTAGCGGCGGGGGGCATAGATACGCAGTATTTT.

CDR3 in amino acids: CASYPRSGIDTQYF. The CDR3 bases are TGTGCCAGCTACCCACGGTCGGGGATTGATACGCAGTATTTT. The chain has TRBV6-6 and TRBJ2-3, with D possibly being TRBD2 (5 bases). V lost 8 bases and J lost 6, with 18 bases in between. The CDR3 is made up of 14 amino acids. Germline V lookup: CDR1 MNHNY, CDR2 SVGAGI (reference sequence).

The rearrangement uses TRBV19 and TRBJ1-6, with a tentative D call TRBD1 (5 bases). The germline V and J ends were trimmed by 3 bases and 5 bases, with 11 bases remaining between them. The length of the CDR3 is 15 residues. In germline, CDR1 is LNHDA, CDR2 SQIVND (reference sequence). The CDR3 protein is CASSIGQDNNSPLHF. The CDR3 nucleotides read TGTGCCAGTAGTATCGGGCAGGACAATAATTCACCCCTCCACTTT.

The chain employs TRBV6-5 and TRBJ1-6, with TRBD1 matching over 7 bases. CDR1 and CDR2 (germline): MNHEY, SVGAGI. The CDR3 runs 15 residues. The V gene end was trimmed by 0 bases and the J gene end by 8 bases; junction bases not matched to a gene: 4. This CDR3 reads CASSYSNRGDSPLHF. CDR3 sequence (DNA): TGTGCCAGCAGTTACTCGAACAGGGGAGATTCACCCCTCCACTTT.

This clone was seen more than once but under ten times. The gene calls are TRBV7-3 and TRBJ1-1, with D possibly matching TRBD1 (5 bases). The CDR3 is 14 amino acids. Germline V gives CDR1 SGHTA, CDR2 FQGTGA. Between the trimmed V and J ends, which lost 5 bases and 2 bases, there was a span of 12 bases. The CDR3 loop reads CASSRGGLNTEAFF. The CDR3 nucleotides are TGTGCCAGCAGCCGGGGGGGATTAAACACTGAAGCTTTCTTT. The full variable domain, rest sourced from reference TRBV7-3 and TRBJ1-1, is GAGVSQTPSNKVTEKGKYVELRCDPISGHTALYWYRQSLGQGPEFLIYFQGTGAADDSGLPNDRFFAVRPEGSVSTLKIQRTERGDSAVYLCASSRGGLNTEAFFGQGTRLTVV.

By its share, this clone is large. V usage is TRBV6-2 or TRBV6-3 and J usage is TRBJ1-5; D remains unclear. The length of the CDR3 is 13 residues. Germline lookup yields CDR1 MNHEY and CDR2 SVGEGT. V lost 2 bases, J lost 4 bases, and 6 bases lay in between. DNA of the CDR3: TGTGCCAGCAGTTACGTTAGTAATCAGCCCCAGCATTTT. Translated: CASSYVSNQPQHF.

In its sample, this clone was seen a few times. The chain links TRBV12-5 to TRBJ1-5, with D perhaps TRBD1 (6 bases). Germline CDR1 and CDR2: LGHNT and FRNRAP. V was cut by 1 base and J by 0 bases, with 7 bases left in between. This CDR3 spans 15 amino acids. CDR3 residues: CASGLGQVSNQPQHF. The CDR3 nucleotides are TGTGCTAGTGGTTTGGGACAGGTTAGCAATCAGCCCCAGCATTTT.

The chain links TRBV5-8 to TRBJ1-1; maybe TRBD1 (6 bases). The CDR3 contains 14 residues. Germline V CDR1 and CDR2: SGHTS, YDEGEE. Trimming stripped 4 bases from V and 5 bases from J, with 15 bases between. The CDR3 DNA is TGTGCCAGCAGCAATCCCACAGGGCGGACTGAAGCTTTCTTT. Its translation: CASSNPTGRTEAFF.

V and J are TRBV14 and TRBJ2-5, with D hard to call. V was trimmed by 1 base and J by 5 bases, leaving 5 bases between them. This CDR3 is built from 12 residues. The germline gives CDR1 SGHDN, CDR2 FVKESK. The CDR3 spells CASSQVPETQYF. CDR3 nucleotide sequence: TGTGCCAGCAGCCAAGTTCCTGAGACCCAGTACTTC.

The rearrangement joins TRBV10-3 to TRBJ2-5, with D possibly matching TRBD2 (6 bases). Germline V CDR1 and CDR2: ENHRY, SYGVKD. This CDR3 has 15 residues. V was cut by 0 bases and J by 4 bases, with 12 bases left in between. CDR3: CAISESTGGGETQYF. The CDR3 DNA follows: TGTGCCATCAGTGAGTCGACCGGGGGAGGAGAGACCCAGTACTTC.